The clone carrying this T cell receptor (beta chain) was seen a handful of times. Its specificity is unknown. TCRdb re-derived calls from the RT-PCR reads in MiXCR, one entry per CDR3 protein. The table shows approximately 490,000 distinct CDR3 sequences, with roughly 7.9% occurring only once. These data are taken from a study of response to subunit inactivated influenza vaccine. The V end was cut by 4 bases, the J end by 10 bases, with 20 bases between. The CDR3 covers 15 residues. General observations from the study: Each seasonal flu vaccination may recruit only limited new T cells, authors suggested.

The chain uses TRBV12-3 or TRBV12-4 and TRBJ2-1, with D possibly being TRBD1 (7 bases). This TCR came from a man between 50 and 75 years old who received an inactivated influenza vaccine. This specimen consisted of PBMCs from blood, obtained 23 months after vaccination. CDR3 protein: CASSWTGTEAGEQFF. The CDR3 region has the DNA TGTGCCAGCAGTTGGACAGGAACGGAGGCGGGGGAGCAGTTCTTC.